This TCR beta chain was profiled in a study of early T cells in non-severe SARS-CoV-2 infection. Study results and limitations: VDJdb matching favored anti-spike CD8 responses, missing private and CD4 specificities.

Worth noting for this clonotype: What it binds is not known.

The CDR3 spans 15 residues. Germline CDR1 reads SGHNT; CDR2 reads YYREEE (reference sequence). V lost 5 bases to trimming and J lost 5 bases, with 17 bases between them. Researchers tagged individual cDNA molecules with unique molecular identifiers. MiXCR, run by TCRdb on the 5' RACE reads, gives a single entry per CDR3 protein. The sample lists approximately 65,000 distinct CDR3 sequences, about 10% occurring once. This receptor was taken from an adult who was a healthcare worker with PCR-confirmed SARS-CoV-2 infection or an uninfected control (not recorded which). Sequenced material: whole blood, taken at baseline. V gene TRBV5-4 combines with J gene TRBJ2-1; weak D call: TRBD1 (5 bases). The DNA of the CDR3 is TGTGCCAGCAGAAAAGGGGTCCGCCTCGACAATGAGCAGTTCTTC. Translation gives CASRKGVRLDNEQFF.